The 10 T cell receptor beta chains listed next were all sequenced from one sample in a study of blood T cell repertoires in COVID-19. Method: immunoSEQ multiplex PCR; TCRdb's copy keeps in-frame clones and lacks some. The sample has approximately 260,000 clones, around 91% seen once. Material for sequencing was peripheral blood. These receptor sequences come from an older woman with COVID-19, enrolled during active disease.

The chain uses TRBV2 and TRBJ2-7; weak D call: TRBD2 (6 bases). Deletions cut 3 bases from V and 2 bases from J, with 14 bases between. The CDR3 contains 15 residues. Germline CDR1 is SNHLY and CDR2 is FYNNEI. CDR3 protein: CASSEATSEAYEQYF. CDR3 coding DNA: TGTGCCAGCAGTGAGGCGACTAGTGAGGCCTACGAGCAGTACTTC.

The chain has TRBV5-8 and TRBJ2-1; 11 nucleotides align to TRBD1. The CDR3 has 14 residues. The germline CDR1 and CDR2 sequences are SGHTS and YDEGEE. V lost 3 bases to trimming and J lost 10 bases; unmatched junction nucleotides: 6. In DNA, the CDR3 is TGTGCCAGCAGCTACCGGACAGGGGGCAGGGAGCAGTTCTTC. This sequence encodes CASSYRTGGREQFF.

The V gene is TRBV7-2, the J gene TRBJ2-1, with a weak D call TRBD2 (5 bases). Trimming took off 1 base at V and 6 bases at J, with 10 bases between the two ends. Germline V gene sequence: CDR1 SGHTA, CDR2 FQGNSA. There are 14 residues in the CDR3. CDR3 in DNA: TGTGCCAGCAGCTTAGGAGGGCTGGGCAATGAGCAGTTCTTC. It translates to CASSLGGLGNEQFF.

The chain joins TRBV3-1 (or the pseudogene TRBV3-2) to TRBJ2-3; 8 bases align to TRBD1. V shed 1 base, J shed 2 bases, and the junction held 14 bases outside the gene matches. Germline assignment: CDR1 LGHDT and CDR2 YNNKEL (reference sequence). CDR3 length: 19 residues. This CDR3 is CASSQALGVTGALTDTQYF. The CDR3 DNA sequence: TGTGCCAGCAGCCAAGCCTTGGGTGTGACAGGGGCCCTCACAGATACGCAGTATTTT.

This clone was counted between two and nine times. This sequence joins TRBV2 and TRBJ1-5; 9 positions agree with TRBD1. The CDR3 totals 14 residues. CDR1 is SNHLY and CDR2 is FYNNEI in the germline V gene. V lost 8 bases, J lost 2 bases, and 4 bases stayed unmatched. CDR3 in amino acids: CASLRDRGNQPQHF. The CDR3 bases are TGTGCCAGCCTCCGGGACAGGGGCAATCAGCCCCAGCATTTT.

The rearrangement uses TRBV9 and TRBJ2-5; 11 nucleotides match TRBD2. V shed 2 bases, J shed 5 bases, and the junction held 5 bases outside the gene matches. Germline CDR1 reads SGDLS; CDR2 reads YYNGEE. The CDR3 has 15 residues. The CDR3 loop reads CASSVSGGARETQYF. CDR3 sequence (DNA): TGTGCCAGCAGCGTTAGCGGGGGGGCCCGTGAGACCCAGTACTTC.

V usage is TRBV5-1 and J usage is TRBJ2-1, with 11 bases lining up with TRBD2. The length of the CDR3 is 16 residues. J gave up 7 bases and V 4 bases, and 10 bases lay outside the gene matches. In germline, CDR1 is SGHRS, CDR2 YFSETQ. The CDR3 here is CASSPQIAGGLNEQFF. For the CDR3, the DNA is TGCGCCAGCAGCCCCCAAATAGCGGGGGGGTTAAATGAGCAGTTCTTC.

The J gene is TRBJ1-3, the V gene TRBV9; a weak D match, TRBD1 (6 bases). The CDR3 sequence is 14 residues long. V was pared by 4 bases and J by 2 bases, with 10 bases between. Germline V lookup: CDR1 SGDLS, CDR2 YYNGEE. The CDR3 sequence: CASSTGTPGNTIYF. CDR3 nucleotide sequence: TGTGCCAGCAGCACCGGGACACCTGGAAACACCATATATTTT.

The J gene is TRBJ1-5, the V gene TRBV23-1, with 7 nucleotides matching TRBD1. TRBV23-1 is reported as an ORF; its role is uncertain. Germline trimming cut 6 bases from V and 2 bases from J; bases unmatched to any gene: 10. This CDR3 is built from 16 residues. CDR3 residues: CASRNRDRMRNQPQHF. CDR3 nucleotides: TGCGCCAGCAGGAACCGGGACAGAATGCGCAATCAGCCCCAGCATTTT.

The chain combines TRBV4-2 with TRBJ1-3; D remains unclear. This CDR3 spans 16 amino acids. V lost 4 bases, J lost 0 bases, and 13 bases lay in between. Germline V lookup: CDR1 LGHNA, CDR2 YNFKEQ. CDR3 residues: CASSLDLQVSGNTIYF. The CDR3 DNA follows: TGTGCCAGCAGCCTCGACCTGCAGGTCTCTGGAAACACCATATATTTT.